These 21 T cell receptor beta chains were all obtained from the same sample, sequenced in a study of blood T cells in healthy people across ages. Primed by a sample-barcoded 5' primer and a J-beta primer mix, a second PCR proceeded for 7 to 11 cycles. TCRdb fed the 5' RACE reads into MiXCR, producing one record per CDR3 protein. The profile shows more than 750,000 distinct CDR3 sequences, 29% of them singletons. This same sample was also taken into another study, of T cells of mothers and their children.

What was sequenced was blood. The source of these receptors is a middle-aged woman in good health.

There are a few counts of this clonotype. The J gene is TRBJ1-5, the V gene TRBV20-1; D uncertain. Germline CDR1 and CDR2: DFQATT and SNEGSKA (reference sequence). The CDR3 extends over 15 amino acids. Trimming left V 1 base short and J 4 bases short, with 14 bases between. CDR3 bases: TGCAGTGCTAGAGTGGGCGGACGGTTAAATCAGCCCCAGCATTTT. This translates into CSARVGGRLNQPQHF.

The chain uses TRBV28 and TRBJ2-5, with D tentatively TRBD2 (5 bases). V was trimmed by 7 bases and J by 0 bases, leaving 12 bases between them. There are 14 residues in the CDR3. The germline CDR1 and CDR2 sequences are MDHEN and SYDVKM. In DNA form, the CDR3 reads TGTGCCAGCACCGCAAGCGGCCACCAAGAGACCCAGTACTTC. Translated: CASTASGHQETQYF.

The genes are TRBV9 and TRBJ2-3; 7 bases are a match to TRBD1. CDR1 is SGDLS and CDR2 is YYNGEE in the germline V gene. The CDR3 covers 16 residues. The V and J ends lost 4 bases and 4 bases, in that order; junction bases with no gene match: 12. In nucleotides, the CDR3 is TGTGCCAGCAGCTCCGATGGGACAGTTTCAGCAGATACGCAGTATTTT. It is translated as CASSSDGTVSADTQYF.

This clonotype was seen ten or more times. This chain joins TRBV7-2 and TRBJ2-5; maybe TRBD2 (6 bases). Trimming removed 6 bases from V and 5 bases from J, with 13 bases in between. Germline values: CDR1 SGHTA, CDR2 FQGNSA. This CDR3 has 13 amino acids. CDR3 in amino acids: CASSRNSGETQYF. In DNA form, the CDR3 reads TGTGCCAGCAGTCGGAATAGCGGCGAGACCCAGTACTTC.

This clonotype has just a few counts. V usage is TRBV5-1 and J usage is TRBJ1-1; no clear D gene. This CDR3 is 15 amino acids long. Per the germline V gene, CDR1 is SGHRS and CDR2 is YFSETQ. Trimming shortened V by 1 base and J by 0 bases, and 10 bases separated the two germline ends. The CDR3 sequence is CASSLQDALNTEAFF. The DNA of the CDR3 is TGCGCCAGCAGCTTGCAGGACGCCCTGAACACTGAAGCTTTCTTT.

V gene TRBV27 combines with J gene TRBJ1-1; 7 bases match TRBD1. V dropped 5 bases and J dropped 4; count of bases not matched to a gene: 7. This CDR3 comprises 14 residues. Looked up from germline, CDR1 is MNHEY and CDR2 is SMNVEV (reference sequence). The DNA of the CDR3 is TGTGCCAGCAGTGCCGAACAGGGGAGCACTGAAGCTTTCTTT. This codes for CASSAEQGSTEAFF.

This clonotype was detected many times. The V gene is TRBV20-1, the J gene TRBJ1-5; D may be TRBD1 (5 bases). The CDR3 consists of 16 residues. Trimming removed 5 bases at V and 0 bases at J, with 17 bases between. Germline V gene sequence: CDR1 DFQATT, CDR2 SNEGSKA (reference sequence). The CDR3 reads CSAVDGLTDSNQPQHF. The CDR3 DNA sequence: TGCAGTGCTGTCGACGGATTGACAGATAGCAATCAGCCCCAGCATTTT.

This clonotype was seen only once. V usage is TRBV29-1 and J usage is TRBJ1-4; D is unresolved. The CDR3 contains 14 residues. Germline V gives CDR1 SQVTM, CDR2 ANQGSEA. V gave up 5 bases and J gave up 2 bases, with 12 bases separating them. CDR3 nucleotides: TGCAGCGTTCTAGGTTCACAGACTAATGAAAAACTGTTTTTT. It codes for CSVLGSQTNEKLFF.

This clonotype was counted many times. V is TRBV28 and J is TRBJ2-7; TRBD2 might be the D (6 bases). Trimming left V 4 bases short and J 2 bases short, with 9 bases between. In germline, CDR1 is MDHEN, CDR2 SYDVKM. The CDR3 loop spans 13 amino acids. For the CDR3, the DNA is TGTGCCAGCAGTTGGTGGGGGGCCTACGAGCAGTACTTC. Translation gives CASSWWGAYEQYF.

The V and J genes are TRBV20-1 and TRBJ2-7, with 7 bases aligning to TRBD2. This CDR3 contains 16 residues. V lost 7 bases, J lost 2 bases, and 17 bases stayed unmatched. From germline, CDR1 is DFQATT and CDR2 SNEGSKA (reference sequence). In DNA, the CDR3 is TGCAGTGGGAGTGATCGCGGGGGACTATCAGCCTACGAGCAGTACTTC. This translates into CSGSDRGGLSAYEQYF.

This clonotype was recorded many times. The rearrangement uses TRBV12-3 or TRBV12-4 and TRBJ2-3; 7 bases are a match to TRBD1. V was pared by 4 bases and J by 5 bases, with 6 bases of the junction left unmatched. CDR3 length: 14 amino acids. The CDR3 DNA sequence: TGTGCCAGCAGTTCCTACCGACAGGGAGATACGCAGTATTTT. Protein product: CASSSYRQGDTQYF.

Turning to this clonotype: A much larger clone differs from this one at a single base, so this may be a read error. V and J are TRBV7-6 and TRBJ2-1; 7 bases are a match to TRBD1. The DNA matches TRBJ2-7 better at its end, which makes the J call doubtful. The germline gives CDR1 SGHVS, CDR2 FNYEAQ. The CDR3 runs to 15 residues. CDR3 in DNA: TGTGCCAGCAGCTTAGACGGGACAGCCTACAATGAGCAGTACTTC. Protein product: CASSLDGTAYNEQYF.

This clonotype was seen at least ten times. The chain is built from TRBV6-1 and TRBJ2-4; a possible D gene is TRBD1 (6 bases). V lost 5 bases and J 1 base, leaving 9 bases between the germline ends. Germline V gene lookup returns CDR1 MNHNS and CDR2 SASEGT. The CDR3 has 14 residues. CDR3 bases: TGTGCCAGCAGTAGGACAGCTGCCAAAAACATTCAGTACTTC. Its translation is CASSRTAAKNIQYF.

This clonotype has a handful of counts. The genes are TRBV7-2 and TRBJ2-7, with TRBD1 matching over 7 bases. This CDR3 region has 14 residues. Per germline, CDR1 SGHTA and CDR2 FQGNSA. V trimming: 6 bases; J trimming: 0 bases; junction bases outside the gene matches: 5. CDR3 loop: CASRGDSYSYEQYF. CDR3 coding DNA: TGTGCCAGCAGGGGGGACAGCTACTCCTACGAGCAGTACTTC.

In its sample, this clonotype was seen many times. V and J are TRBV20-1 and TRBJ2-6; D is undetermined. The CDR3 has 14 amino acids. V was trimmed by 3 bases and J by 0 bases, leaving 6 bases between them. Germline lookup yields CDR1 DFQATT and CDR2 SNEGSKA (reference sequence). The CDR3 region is CSASKDSGANVLTF. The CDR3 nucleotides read TGCAGTGCTAGTAAAGACTCTGGGGCCAACGTCCTGACTTTC.

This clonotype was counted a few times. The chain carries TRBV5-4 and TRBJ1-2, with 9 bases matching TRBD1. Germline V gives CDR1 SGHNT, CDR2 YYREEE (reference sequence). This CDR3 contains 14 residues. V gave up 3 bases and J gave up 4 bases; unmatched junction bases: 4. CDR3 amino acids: CASSSPTGGYGYTF. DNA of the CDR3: TGTGCCAGCAGCTCCCCGACAGGGGGCTATGGCTACACCTTC.

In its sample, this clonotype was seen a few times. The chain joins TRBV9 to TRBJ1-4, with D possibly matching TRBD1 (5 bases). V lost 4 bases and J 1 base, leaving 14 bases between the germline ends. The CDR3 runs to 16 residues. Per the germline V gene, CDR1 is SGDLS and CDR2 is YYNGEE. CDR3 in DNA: TGTGCCAGCAGCAACGGGGGTGCGGAAACTAATGAAAAACTGTTTTTT. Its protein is CASSNGGAETNEKLFF.

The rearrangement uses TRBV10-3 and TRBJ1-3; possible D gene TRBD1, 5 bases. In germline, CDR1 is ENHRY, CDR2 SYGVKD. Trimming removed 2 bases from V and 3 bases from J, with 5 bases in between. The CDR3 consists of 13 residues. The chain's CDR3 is CAISEQGGNTIYF. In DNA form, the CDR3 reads TGTGCCATCAGTGAGCAGGGTGGAAACACCATATATTTT.

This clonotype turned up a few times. The chain's CDR3 is CASSLASSGGDTQYF. The CDR3, as DNA: TGTGCCAGCAGTTTAGCCTCTAGCGGGGGAGATACGCAGTATTTT. The V and J genes are TRBV12-3 or TRBV12-4 and TRBJ2-3; 10 bases are shared with TRBD2. This CDR3 contains 15 residues. With V trimmed by 0 bases and J by 5 bases, 2 bases remained unmatched.

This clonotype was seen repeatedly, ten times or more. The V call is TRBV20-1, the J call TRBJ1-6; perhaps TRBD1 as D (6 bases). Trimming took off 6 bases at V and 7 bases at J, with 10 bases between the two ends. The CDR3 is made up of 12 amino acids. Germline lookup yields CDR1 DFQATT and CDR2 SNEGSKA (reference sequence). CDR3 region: CSARTENSPLHF. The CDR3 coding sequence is TGCAGTGCGAGGACAGAAAATTCACCCCTCCACTTT.

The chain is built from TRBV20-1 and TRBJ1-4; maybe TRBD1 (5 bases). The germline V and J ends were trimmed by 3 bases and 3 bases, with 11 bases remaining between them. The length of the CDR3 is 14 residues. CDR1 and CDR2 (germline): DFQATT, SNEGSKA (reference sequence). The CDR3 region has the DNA TGCAGTGCTAGGAGAGGGACGGCTAATGAAAAACTGTTTTTT. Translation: CSARRGTANEKLFF.